The present T cell receptor (beta chain) was sequenced within a study of T cells after yellow fever vaccination. This clonotype was detected once. In germline, CDR1 is MDHEN, CDR2 SYDVKM. The CDR3 is made up of 14 amino acids. The V end was cut by 3 bases, the J end by 2 bases, with 10 bases between. TCRdb independently ran MiXCR on the 5' RACE reads; one entry per CDR3 protein. The sample holds tens of thousands of distinct CDR3 sequences, 7.1% seen once. The J gene is TRBJ2-5, the V gene TRBV28; possibly TRBD2 for D (7 bases). This clonotype was sampled from a man aged 18 to 30 who received the YFV17D yellow fever vaccine. The sample consisted of CD8+ T cells sorted from PBMCs, taken about 5 days after the first yellow fever vaccination. CDR3 sequence (DNA): TGTGCCAGCAGTTTTGAGGGGGGGCAAGAGACCCAGTACTTC. Amino acids: CASSFEGGQETQYF.